This TCR beta chain is from a study of cytomegalovirus exposure and HLA in healthy donors. For the study at large: Sequencing of 150 million to 200 million T cells in an earlier analysis found some 100 million unique TCR beta sequences.

The study ran its PCR with 60 Vbeta and 13 Jbeta primers. The repertoire was sequenced with immunoSEQ multiplex PCR; TCRdb's copy has only in-frame clones and lacks some. This sample has tens of thousands of clones, with about 85% found just once. The germline gives CDR1 SGDLS, CDR2 YYNGEE. The CDR3 runs 15 residues. The sequenced material came from PBMCs. V and J are TRBV9 and TRBJ2-5, with TRBD2 as a possible D gene (5 bases). The tail of the sequence fits TRBJ2-7 better, so the J call may be wrong. The clonotype comes from a man aged 50 to 59 in good health and CMV-seronegative. The CDR3 sequence: CASSVGGGVGYEQYF. The CDR3, as DNA: TGTGCCAGCAGCGTAGGAGGAGGAGTGGGGTACGAGCAGTACTTC.